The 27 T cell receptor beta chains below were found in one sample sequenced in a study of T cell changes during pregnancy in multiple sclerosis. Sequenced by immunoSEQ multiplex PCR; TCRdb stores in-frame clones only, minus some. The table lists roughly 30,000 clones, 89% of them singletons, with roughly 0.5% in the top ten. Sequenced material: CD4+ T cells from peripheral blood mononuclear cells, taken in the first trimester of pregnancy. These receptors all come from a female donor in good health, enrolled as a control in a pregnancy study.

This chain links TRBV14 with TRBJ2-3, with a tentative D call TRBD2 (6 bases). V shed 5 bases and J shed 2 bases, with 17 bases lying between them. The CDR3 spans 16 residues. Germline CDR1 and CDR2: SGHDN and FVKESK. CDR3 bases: TGTGCCAGCAGCGCGATGGAGGGGATTCTCACAGATACGCAGTATTTT. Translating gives CASSAMEGILTDTQYF.

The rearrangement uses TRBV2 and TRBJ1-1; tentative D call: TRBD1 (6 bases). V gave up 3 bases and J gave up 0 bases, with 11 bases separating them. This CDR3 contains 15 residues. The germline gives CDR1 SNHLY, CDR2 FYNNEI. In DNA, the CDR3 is TGTGCCAGCAGTGATCAGGGGCCCATGAACACTGAAGCTTTCTTT. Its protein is CASSDQGPMNTEAFF.

The CDR3 nucleotides read TGTGCCTGGCGGGACTCCGGGAGCCTGTCCTACGAGCAGTACTTC. Translated, it gives CAWRDSGSLSYEQYF. V usage is TRBV30 and J usage is TRBJ2-7; a possible D gene is TRBD2 (6 bases). Trimming took off 5 bases at V and 1 base at J, with 18 bases between the two ends. There are 15 residues in the CDR3. Looked up from germline, CDR1 is GTSNPN and CDR2 is SVGIG (reference sequence).

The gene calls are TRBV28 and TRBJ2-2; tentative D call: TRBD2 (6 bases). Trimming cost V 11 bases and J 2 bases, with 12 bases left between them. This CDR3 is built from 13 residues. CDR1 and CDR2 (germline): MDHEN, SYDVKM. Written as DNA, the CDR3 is TGTGCCTGTAGCGGACGAAACACCGGGGAGCTGTTTTTT. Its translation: CACSGRNTGELFF.

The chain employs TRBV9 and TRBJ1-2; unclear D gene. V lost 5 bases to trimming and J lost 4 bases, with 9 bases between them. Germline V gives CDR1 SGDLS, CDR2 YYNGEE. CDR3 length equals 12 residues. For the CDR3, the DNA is TGTGCCAGCAGAAAGGGAGGCTATGGCTACACCTTC. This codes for CASRKGGYGYTF. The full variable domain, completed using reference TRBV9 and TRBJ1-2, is DSGVTQTPKHLITATGQRVTLRCSPRSGDLSVYWYQQSLDQGLQFLIQYYNGEERAKGNILERFSAQQFPDLHSELNLSSLELGDSALYFCASRKGGYGYTFGSGTRLTVV.

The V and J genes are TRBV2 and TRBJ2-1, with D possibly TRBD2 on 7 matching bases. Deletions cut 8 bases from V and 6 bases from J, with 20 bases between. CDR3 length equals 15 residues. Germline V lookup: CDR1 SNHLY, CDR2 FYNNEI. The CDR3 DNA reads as TGTGCCAGCTGGGGGGGGGACACTCCCGGCAATGAGCAGTTCTTC. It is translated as CASWGGDTPGNEQFF.

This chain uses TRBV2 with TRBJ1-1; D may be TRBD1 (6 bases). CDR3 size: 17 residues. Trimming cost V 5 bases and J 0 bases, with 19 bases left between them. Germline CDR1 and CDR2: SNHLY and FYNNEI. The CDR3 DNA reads TGTGCCAGCAGTTCTCCCTCATCCGGACAGATGAACACTGAAGCTTTCTTT. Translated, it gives CASSSPSSGQMNTEAFF. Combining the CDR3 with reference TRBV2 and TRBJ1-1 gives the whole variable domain EPEVTQTPSHQVTQMGQEVILRCVPISNHLYFYWYRQILGQKVEFLVSFYNNEISEKSEIFDDQFSVERPDGSNFTLKIRSTKLEDSAMYFCASSSPSSGQMNTEAFFGQGTRLTVV.

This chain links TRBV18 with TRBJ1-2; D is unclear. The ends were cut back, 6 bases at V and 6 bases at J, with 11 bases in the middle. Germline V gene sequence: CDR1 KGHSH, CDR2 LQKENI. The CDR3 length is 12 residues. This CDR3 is CASSQRANGYTF. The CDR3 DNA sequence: TGTGCCAGCTCCCAGAGGGCGAATGGCTACACCTTC.

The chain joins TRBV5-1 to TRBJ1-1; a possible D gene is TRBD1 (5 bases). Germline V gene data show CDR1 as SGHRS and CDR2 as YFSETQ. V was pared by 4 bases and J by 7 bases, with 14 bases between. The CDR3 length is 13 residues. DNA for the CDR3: TGCGCCAGCAGCACGCTCGGGGGTGTTGAAGCTTTCTTT. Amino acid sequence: CASSTLGGVEAFF.

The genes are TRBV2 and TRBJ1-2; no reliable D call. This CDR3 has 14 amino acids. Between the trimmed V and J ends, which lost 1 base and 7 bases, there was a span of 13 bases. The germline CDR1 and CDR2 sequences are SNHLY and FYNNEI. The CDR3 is CASSEGIWQSGYTF. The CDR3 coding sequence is TGTGCCAGCAGTGAAGGTATCTGGCAGTCTGGCTACACCTTC.

CDR3 amino acids: CASSHLDRVLAKNIQYF. The CDR3 DNA is TGCGCCAGCAGCCACCTAGACAGGGTCCTAGCCAAAAACATTCAGTACTTC. The chain is built from TRBV4-1 and TRBJ2-4, with 7 bases matching TRBD1. This CDR3 has 17 residues. Germline loops: CDR1 MGHRA, CDR2 YSYEKL. V was pared by 3 bases and J by 0 bases, with 8 bases of the junction left unmatched.

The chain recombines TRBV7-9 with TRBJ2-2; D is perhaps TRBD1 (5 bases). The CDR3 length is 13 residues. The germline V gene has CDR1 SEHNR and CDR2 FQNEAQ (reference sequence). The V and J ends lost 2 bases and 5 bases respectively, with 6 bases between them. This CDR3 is CASSLRGTGELFF. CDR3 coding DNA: TGTGCCAGCAGCTTAAGGGGTACCGGGGAGCTGTTTTTT.

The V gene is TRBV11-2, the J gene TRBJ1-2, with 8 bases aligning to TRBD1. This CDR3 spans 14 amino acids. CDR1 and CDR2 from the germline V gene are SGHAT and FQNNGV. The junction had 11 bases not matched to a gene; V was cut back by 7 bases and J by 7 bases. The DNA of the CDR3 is TGTGCCAGCACCCAAGGGGACAGGACCGTTGGCTACACCTTC. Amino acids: CASTQGDRTVGYTF.

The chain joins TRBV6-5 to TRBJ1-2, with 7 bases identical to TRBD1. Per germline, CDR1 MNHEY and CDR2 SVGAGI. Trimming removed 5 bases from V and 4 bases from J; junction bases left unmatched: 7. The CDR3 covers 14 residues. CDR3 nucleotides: TGTGCCAGCAGTCCAAGGACAGGCCTCTATGGCTACACCTTC. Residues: CASSPRTGLYGYTF.

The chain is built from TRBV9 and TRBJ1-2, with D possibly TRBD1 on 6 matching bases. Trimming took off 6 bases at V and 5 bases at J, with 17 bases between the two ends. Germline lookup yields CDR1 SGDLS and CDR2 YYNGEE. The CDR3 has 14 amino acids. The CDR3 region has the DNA TGTGCCAGCACCAGGACAGCAGACGTTTATGGCTACACCTTC. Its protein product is CASTRTADVYGYTF.

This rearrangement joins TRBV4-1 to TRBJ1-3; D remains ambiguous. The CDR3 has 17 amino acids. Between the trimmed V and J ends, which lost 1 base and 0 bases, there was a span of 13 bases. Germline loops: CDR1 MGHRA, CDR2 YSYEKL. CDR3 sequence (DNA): TGCGCCAGCAGCCAAGCCCCACCGGGGAACTCTGGAAACACCATATATTTT. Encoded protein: CASSQAPPGNSGNTIYF.

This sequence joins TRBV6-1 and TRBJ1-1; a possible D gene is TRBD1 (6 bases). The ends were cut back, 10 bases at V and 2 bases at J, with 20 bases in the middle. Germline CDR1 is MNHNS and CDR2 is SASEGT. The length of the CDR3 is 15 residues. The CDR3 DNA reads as TGTGCCACCCGAAGACAGGCTAATCAAAACACTGAAGCTTTCTTT. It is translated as CATRRQANQNTEAFF.

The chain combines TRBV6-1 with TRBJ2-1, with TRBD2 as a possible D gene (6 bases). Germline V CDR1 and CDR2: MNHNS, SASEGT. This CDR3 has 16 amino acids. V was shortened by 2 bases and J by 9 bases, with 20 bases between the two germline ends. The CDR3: CASSEPHVPRGGEQFF. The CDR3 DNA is TGTGCCAGCAGTGAACCCCACGTGCCTAGGGGAGGTGAGCAGTTCTTC.

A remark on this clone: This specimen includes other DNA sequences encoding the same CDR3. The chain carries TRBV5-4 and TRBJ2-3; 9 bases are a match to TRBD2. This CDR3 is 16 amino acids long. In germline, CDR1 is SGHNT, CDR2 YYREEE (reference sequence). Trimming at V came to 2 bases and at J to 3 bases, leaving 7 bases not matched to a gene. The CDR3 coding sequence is TGTGCCAGCAGCTTAGGCGGGGGGGCCGGGACAGATACGCAGTATTTT. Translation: CASSLGGGAGTDTQYF.

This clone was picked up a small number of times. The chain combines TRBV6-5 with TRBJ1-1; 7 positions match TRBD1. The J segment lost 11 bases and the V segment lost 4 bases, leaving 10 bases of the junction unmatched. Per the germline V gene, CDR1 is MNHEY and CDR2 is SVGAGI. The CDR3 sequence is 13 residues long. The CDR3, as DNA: TGTGCCAGCAGTTCCCGGGACAGATCTCTGGCTTTCTTT. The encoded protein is CASSSRDRSLAFF.

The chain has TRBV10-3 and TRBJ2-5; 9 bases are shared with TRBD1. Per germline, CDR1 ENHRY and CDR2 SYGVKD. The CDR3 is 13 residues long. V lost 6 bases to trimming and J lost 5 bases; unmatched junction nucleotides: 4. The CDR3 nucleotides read TGTGCCATCAGGGGACAGGGTGGGGAGACCCAGTACTTC. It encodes CAIRGQGGETQYF.

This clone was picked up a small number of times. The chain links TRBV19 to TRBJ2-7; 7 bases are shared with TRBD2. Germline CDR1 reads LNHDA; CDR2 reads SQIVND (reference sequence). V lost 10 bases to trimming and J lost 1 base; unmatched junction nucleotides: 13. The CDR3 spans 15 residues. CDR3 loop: CATTSDGPSSYEQYF. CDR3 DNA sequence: TGTGCCACTACTAGCGACGGGCCCAGTTCCTACGAGCAGTACTTC.

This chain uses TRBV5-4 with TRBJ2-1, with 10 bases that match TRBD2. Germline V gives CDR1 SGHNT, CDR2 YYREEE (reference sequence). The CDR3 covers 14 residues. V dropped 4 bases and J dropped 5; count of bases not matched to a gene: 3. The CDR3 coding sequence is TGTGCCAGCAGCGCTAGCGGGGGAGACAATGAGCAGTTCTTC. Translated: CASSASGGDNEQFF. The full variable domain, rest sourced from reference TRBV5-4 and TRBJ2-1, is ETGVTQSPTHLIKTRGQQVTLRCSSQSGHNTVSWYQQALGQGPQFIFQYYREEENGRGNFPPRFSGLQFPNYSSELNVNALELDDSALYLCASSASGGDNEQFFGPGTRLTVL.

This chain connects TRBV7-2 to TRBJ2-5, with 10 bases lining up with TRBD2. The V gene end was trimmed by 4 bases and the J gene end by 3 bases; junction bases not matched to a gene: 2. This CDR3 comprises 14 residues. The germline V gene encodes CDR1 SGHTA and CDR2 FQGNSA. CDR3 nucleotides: TGTGCCAGCAGCTCCGGACTAGCGGAAGAGACCCAGTACTTC. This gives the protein CASSSGLAEETQYF.

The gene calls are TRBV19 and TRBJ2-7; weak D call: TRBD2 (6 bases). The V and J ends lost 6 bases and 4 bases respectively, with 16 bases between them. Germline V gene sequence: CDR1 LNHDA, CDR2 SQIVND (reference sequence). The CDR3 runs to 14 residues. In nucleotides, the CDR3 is TGTGCCAGTAGAGAGGAGGGCCAGCAGTACGAGCAGTACTTC. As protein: CASREEGQQYEQYF.

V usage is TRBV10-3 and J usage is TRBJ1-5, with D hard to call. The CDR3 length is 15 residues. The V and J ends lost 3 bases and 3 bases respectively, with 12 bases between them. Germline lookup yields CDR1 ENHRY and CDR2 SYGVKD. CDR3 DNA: TGTGCCATCAGTGAACAAGGAGGCCCCAATCAGCCCCAGCATTTT. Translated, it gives CAISEQGGPNQPQHF.

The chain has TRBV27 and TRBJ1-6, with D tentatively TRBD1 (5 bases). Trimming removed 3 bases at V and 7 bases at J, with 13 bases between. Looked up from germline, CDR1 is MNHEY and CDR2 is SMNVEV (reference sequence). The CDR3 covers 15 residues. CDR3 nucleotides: TGTGCCAGCAGTTTGAGCGGGGGGGGAAATTCACCCCTCCACTTT. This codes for CASSLSGGGNSPLHF.